This TCR beta chain was found in a study of T-cell reconstitution after alpha-beta-depleted transplantation in children. The CDR3 has 17 residues. Germline V lookup: CDR1 ENHRY, CDR2 SYGVKD. Trimming took 4 bases from V and 4 from J; bases not matched to a gene: 11. Broader study findings: Some patients' high day-60 TCRbeta diversity was attributed to recipient cells surviving conditioning.

This clonotype was found a few times. Its specificity is unknown. Unique molecular identifiers were used to barcode this TCRbeta library. TCRdb re-called the PCR reads with MiXCR, one entry per CDR3 protein. The top ten hold roughly 29% of the sample, which has fewer than 550,000 distinct CDR3 sequences, roughly 17% seen once. V and J are TRBV10-3 and TRBJ2-1, with 9 bases lining up with TRBD2. This material consisted of PBMCs, mostly from graft donor cells, taken 360 days after TCRalphabeta/CD19-depleted stem cell transplant. This clonotype was obtained from a boy less than two years old who had a stem cell transplant for Wiskott-Aldrich syndrome, so the T cells may come from the graft donor. The CDR3: CAISAGLASGVYNEQFF. The CDR3 coding sequence is TGTGCCATCAGTGCGGGACTAGCATCGGGGGTTTACAATGAGCAGTTCTTC.